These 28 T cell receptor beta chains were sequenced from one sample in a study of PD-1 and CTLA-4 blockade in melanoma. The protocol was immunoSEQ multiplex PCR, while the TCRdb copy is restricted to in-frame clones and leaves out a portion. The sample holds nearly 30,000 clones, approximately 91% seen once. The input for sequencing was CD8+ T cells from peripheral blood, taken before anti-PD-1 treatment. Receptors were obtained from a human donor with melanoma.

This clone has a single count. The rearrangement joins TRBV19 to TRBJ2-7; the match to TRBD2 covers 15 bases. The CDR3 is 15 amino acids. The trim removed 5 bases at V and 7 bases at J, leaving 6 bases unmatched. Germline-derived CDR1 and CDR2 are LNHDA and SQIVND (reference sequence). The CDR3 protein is CASSVGLAGGEEQYF. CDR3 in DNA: TGTGCCAGTAGTGTCGGACTAGCGGGAGGGGAAGAGCAGTACTTC.

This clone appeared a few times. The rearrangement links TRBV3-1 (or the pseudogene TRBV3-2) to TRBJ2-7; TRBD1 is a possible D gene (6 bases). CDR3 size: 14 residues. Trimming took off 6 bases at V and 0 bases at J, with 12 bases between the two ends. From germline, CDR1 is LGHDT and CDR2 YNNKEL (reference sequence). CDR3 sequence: CASSPSGDSYEQYF. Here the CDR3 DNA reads TGTGCCAGCAGTCCTTCAGGGGACTCCTACGAGCAGTACTTC.

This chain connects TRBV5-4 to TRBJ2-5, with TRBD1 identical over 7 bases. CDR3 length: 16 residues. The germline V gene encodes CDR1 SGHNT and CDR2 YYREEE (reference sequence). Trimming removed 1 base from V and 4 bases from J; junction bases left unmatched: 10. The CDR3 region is CASSLYRDRWGETQYF. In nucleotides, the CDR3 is TGTGCCAGCAGCTTGTACCGGGACAGATGGGGAGAGACCCAGTACTTC.

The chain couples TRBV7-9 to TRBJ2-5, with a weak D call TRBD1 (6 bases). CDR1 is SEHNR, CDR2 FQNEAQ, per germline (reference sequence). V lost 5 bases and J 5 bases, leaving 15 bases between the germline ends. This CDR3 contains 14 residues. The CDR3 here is CASSQVQGLETQYF. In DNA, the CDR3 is TGTGCCAGCAGCCAAGTACAGGGTTTGGAGACCCAGTACTTC.

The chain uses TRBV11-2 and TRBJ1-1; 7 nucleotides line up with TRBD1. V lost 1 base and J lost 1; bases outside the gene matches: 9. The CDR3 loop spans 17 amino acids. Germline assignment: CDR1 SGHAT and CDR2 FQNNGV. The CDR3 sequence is CASSLVPQGKGNTEAFF. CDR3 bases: TGTGCCAGCAGCTTAGTTCCACAGGGGAAGGGGAACACTGAAGCTTTCTTT.

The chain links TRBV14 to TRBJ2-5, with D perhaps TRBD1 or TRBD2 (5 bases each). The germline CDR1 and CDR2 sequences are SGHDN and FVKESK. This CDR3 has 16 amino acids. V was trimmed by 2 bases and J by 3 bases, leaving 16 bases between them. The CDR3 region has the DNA TGTGCCAGCAGCCAAAAGGGGAGCGGTCAGAAAGAGACCCAGTACTTC. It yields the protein CASSQKGSGQKETQYF.

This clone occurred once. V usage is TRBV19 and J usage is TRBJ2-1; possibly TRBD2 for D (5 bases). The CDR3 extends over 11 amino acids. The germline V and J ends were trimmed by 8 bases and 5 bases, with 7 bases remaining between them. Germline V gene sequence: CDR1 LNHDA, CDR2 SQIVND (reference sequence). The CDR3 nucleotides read TGTGCCAGTGGAGGAGACAATGAGCAGTTCTTC. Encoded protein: CASGGDNEQFF.

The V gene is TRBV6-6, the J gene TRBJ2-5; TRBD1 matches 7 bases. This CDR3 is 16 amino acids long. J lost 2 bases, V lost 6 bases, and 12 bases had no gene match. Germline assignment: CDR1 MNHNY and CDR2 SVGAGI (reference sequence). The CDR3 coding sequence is TGTGCCAGCAGGGATCGCGACAGGGAGACACAAGAGACCCAGTACTTC. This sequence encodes CASRDRDRETQETQYF.

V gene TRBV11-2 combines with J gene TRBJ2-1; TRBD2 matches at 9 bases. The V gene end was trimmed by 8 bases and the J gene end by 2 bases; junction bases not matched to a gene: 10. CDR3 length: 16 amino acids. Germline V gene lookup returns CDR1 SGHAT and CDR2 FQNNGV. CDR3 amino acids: CASEPGGRVTYNEQFF. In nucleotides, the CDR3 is TGTGCCAGCGAGCCGGGCGGGAGGGTAACCTACAATGAGCAGTTCTTC. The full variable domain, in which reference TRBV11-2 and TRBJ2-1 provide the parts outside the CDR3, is EAGVAQSPRYKIIEKRQSVAFWCNPISGHATLYWYQQILGQGPKLLIQFQNNGVVDDSQLPKDRFSAERLKGVDSTLKIQPAKLEDSAVYLCASEPGGRVTYNEQFFGPGTRLTVL.

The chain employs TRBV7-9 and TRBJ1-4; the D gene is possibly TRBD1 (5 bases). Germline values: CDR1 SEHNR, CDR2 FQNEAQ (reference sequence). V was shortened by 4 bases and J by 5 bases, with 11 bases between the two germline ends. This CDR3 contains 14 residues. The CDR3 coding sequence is TGTGCCAGCAGCTCCGGGGGGGTGAATGAAAAACTGTTTTTT. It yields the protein CASSSGGVNEKLFF.

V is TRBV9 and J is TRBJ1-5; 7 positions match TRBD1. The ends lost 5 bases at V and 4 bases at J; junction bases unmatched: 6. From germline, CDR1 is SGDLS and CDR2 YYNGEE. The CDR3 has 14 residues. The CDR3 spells CASSRDRENQPQHF. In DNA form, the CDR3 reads TGTGCCAGCAGTCGCGACAGGGAGAATCAGCCCCAGCATTTT.

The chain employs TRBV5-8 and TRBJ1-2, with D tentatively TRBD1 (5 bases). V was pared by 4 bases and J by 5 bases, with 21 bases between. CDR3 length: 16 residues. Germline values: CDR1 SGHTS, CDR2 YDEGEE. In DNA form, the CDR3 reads TGTGCCAGCAGCACCTGGCAAGGGGAATTCTCTTATGGCTACACCTTC. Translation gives CASSTWQGEFSYGYTF.

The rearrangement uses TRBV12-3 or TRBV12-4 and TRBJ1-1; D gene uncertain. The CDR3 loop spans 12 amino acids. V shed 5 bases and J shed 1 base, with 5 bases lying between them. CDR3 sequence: CASSPSNTEAFF. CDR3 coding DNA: TGTGCCAGCAGTCCCTCGAACACTGAAGCTTTCTTT.

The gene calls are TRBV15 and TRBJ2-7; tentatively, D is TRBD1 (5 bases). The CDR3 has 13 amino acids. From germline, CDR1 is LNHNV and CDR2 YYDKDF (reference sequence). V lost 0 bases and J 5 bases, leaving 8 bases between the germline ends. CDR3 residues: CATSRDSRDEQYF. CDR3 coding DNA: TGTGCCACCAGCAGAGATAGCAGGGACGAGCAGTACTTC.

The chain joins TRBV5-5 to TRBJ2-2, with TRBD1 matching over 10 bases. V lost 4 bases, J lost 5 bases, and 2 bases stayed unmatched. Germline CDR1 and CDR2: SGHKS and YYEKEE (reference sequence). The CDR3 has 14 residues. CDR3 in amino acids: CASSQDRGTGELFF. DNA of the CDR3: TGTGCCAGCAGCCAGGACAGGGGGACCGGGGAGCTGTTTTTT.

The CDR3 DNA reads as TGTGAAGAGGGGACGGGGGCGCACACAGATACGCAGTATTTT. As protein: CEEGTGAHTDTQYF. This chain uses TRBV15 with TRBJ2-3; perhaps D is TRBD1 or TRBD2 (6 bases each). This CDR3 contains 14 residues. From germline, CDR1 is LNHNV and CDR2 YYDKDF (reference sequence).

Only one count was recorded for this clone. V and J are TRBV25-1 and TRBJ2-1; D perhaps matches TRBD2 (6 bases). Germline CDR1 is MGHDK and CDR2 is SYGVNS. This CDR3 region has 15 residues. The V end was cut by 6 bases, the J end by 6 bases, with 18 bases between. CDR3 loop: CASSPGDSGSNEQFF. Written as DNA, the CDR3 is TGTGCCAGCAGCCCCGGGGACTCTGGATCCAATGAGCAGTTCTTC. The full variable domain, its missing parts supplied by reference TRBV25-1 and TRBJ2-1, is EADIYQTPRYLVIGTGKKITLECSQTMGHDKMYWYQQDPGMELHLIHYSYGVNSTEKGDLSSESTVSRIRTEHFPLTLESARPSHTSQYLCASSPGDSGSNEQFFGPGTRLTVL.

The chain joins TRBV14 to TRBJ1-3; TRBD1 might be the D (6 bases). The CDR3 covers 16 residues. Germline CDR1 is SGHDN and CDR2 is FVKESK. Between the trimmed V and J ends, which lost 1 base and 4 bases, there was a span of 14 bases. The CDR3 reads CASSQGTGRRGNTIYF. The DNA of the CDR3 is TGTGCCAGCAGCCAAGGAACAGGGCGAAGAGGAAACACCATATATTTT.

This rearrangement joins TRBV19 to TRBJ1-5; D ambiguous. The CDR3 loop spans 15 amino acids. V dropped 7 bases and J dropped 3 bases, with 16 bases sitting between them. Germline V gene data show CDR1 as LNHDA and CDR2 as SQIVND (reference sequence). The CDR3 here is CASTPSTGSNQPQHF. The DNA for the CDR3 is TGTGCCAGTACCCCCTCGACGGGCTCCAATCAGCCCCAGCATTTT.

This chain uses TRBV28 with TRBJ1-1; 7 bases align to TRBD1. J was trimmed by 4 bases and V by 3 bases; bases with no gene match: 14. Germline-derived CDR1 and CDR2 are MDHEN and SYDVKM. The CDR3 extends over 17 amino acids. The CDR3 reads CASSFSLLQGSGTEAFF. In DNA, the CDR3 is TGTGCCAGCAGTTTCTCCCTTTTACAGGGGTCGGGCACTGAAGCTTTCTTT.

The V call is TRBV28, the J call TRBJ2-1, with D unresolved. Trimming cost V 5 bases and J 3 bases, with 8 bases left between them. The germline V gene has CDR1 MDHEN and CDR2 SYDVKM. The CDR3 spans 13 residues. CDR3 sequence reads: CASSAAVYNEQFF. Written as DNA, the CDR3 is TGTGCCAGCAGTGCGGCCGTCTACAATGAGCAGTTCTTC.

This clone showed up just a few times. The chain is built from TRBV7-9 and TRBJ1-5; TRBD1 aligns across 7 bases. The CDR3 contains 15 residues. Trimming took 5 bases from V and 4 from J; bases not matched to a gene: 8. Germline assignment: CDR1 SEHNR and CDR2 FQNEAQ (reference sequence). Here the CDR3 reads CASSPPGDSNQPQHF. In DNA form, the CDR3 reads TGTGCCAGCAGCCCCCCGGGGGACAGTAATCAGCCCCAGCATTTT.

This chain's CDR3 is CASSLVGPSDGYTF. CDR3 nucleotides: TGTGCCAGCAGCTTAGTCGGACCCTCGGATGGCTACACCTTC. J is TRBJ1-2 and V is TRBV7-8, with D unclear. V lost 1 base and J lost 6, with 12 bases in between. There are 14 residues in the CDR3. In germline, CDR1 is SGHVS, CDR2 FQNEAQ.

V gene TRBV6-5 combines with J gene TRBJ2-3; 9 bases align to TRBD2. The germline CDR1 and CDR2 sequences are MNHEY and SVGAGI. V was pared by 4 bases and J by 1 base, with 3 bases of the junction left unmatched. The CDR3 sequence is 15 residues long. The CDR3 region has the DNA TGTGCCAGCAGTTTACGGACTAGCGGCACAGATACGCAGTATTTT. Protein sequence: CASSLRTSGTDTQYF.

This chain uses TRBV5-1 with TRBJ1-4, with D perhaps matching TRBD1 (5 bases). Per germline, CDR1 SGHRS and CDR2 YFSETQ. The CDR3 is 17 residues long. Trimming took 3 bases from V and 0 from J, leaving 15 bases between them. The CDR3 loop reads CASSWGGEGPTNEKLFF. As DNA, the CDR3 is TGCGCCAGCAGCTGGGGAGGGGAAGGACCAACTAATGAAAAACTGTTTTTT.

Written as DNA, the CDR3 is TGTGCCAGCCGAAAAGGGGACAGCCAAGAGACCCAGTACTTC. It is translated as CASRKGDSQETQYF. The chain carries TRBV6-5 and TRBJ2-5; 7 bases line up with TRBD1. The J segment lost 1 base and the V segment lost 8 bases, leaving 7 bases of the junction unmatched. The length of the CDR3 is 14 residues. Germline V gene sequence: CDR1 MNHEY, CDR2 SVGAGI.

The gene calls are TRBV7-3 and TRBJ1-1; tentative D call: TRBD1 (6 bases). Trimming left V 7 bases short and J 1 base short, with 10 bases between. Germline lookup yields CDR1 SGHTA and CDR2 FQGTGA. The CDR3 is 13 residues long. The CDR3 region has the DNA TGTGCCAGCACCGTAGGGGGGAACACTGAAGCTTTCTTT. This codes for CASTVGGNTEAFF.

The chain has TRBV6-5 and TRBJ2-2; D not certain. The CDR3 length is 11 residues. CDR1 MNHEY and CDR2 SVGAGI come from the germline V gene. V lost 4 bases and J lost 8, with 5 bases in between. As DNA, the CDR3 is TGTGCCAGCAGTTCCGGGGGGGAGCTGTTTTTT. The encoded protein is CASSSGGELFF.